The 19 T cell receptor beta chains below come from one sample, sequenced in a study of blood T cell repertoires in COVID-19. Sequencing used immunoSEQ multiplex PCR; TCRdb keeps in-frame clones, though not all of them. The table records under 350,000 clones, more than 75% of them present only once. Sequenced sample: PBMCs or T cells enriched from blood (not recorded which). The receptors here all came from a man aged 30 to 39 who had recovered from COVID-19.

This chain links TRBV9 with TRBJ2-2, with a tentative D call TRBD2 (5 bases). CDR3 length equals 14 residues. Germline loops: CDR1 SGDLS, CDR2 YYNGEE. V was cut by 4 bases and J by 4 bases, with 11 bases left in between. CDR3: CASSPTGVTGELFF. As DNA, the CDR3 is TGTGCCAGCAGCCCCACCGGGGTCACCGGGGAGCTGTTTTTT.

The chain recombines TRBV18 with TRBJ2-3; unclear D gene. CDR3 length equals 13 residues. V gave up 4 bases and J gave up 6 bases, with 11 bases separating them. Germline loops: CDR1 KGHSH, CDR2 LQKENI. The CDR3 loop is CASSLLSEDTQYF. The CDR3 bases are TGTGCCAGCTCACTTTTAAGCGAGGATACGCAGTATTTT. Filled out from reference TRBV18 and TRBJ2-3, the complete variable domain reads NAGVMQNPRHLVRRRGQEARLRCSPMKGHSHVYWYRQLPEEGLKFMVYLQKENIIDESGMPKERFSAEFPKEGPSILRIQQVVRGDSAAYFCASSLLSEDTQYFGPGTRLTVL.

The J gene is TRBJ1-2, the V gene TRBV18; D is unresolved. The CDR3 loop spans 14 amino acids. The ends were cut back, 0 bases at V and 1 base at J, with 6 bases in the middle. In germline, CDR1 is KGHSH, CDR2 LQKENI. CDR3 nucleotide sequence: TGTGCCAGCTCACCACCCTCGGTTAACTATGGCTACACCTTC. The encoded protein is CASSPPSVNYGYTF.

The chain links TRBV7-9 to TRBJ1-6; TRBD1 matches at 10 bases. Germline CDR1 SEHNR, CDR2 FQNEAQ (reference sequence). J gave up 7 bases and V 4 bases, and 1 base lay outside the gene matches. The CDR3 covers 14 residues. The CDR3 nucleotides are TGTGCCAGCAGCTCGACAGGGGGCAATTCACCCCTCCACTTT. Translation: CASSSTGGNSPLHF.

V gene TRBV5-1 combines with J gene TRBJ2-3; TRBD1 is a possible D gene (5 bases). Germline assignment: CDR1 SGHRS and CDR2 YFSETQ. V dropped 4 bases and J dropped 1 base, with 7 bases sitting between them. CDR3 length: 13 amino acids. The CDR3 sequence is CASSVGGTDTQYF. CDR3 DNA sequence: TGCGCCAGCAGCGTAGGGGGCACAGATACGCAGTATTTT.

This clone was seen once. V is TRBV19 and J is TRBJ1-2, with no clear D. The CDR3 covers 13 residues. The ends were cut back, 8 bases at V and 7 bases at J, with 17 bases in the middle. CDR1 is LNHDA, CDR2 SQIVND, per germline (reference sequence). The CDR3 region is CASWVGGKGGYTF. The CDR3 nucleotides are TGTGCCAGTTGGGTCGGAGGGAAGGGTGGCTACACCTTC.

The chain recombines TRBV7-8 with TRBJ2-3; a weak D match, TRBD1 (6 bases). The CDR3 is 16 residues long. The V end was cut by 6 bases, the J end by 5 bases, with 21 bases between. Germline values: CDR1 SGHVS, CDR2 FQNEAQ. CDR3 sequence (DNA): TGTGCCAGCAGTTCGGCATTGGGGCAGGGGAAAGATACGCAGTATTTT. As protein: CASSSALGQGKDTQYF.

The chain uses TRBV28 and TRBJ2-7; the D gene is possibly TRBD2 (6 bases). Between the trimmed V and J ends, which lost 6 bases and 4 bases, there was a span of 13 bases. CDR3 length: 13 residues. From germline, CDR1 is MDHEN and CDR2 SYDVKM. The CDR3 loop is CASSLVGGYEQYF. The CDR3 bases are TGTGCCAGCAGCCTCGTCGGAGGGTACGAGCAGTACTTC.

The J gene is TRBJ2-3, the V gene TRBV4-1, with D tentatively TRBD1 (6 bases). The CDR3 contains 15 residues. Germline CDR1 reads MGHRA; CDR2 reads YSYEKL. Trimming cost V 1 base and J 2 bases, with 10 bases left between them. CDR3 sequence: CASSQVGTTTDTQYF. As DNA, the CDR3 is TGCGCCAGCAGCCAAGTCGGGACAACCACAGATACGCAGTATTTT.

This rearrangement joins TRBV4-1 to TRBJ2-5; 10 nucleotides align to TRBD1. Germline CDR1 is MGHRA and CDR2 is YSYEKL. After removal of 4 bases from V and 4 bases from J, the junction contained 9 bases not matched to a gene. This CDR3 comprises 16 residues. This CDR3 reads CASSPYSGTGVETQYF. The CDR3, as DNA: TGCGCCAGCAGCCCCTATTCCGGGACAGGGGTAGAGACCCAGTACTTC.

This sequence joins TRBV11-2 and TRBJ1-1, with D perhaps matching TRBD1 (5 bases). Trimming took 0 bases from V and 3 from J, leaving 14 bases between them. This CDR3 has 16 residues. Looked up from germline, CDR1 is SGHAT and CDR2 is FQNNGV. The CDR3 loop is CASSLDLGQLDTEAFF. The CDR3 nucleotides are TGTGCCAGCAGCTTAGATCTGGGGCAATTGGACACTGAAGCTTTCTTT.

CDR3 DNA sequence: TGTGCCAGCAGCTTAGATGGCAGGGCCTACAATGAGCAGTTCTTC. It codes for CASSLDGRAYNEQFF. The chain carries TRBV7-2 and TRBJ2-1, with a tentative D call TRBD1 (5 bases). V gave up 1 base and J gave up 2 bases, with 9 bases separating them. CDR1 is SGHTA and CDR2 is FQGNSA in the germline V gene. The length of the CDR3 is 15 residues.

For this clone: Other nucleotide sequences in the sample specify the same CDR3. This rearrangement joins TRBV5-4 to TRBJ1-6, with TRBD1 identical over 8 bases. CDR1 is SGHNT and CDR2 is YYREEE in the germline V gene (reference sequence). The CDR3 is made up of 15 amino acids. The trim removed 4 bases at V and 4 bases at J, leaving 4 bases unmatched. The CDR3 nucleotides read TGTGCCAGCAGCCCAGGACAGGGTTATAATTCACCCCTCCACTTT. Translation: CASSPGQGYNSPLHF.

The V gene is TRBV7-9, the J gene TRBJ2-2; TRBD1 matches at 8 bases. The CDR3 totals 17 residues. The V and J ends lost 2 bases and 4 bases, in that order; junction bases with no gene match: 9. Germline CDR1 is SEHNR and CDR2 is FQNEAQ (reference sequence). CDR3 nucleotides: TGTGCCAGCAGCTTACCCCAGGACAGGGCGATCACCGGGGAGCTGTTTTTT. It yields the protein CASSLPQDRAITGELFF.

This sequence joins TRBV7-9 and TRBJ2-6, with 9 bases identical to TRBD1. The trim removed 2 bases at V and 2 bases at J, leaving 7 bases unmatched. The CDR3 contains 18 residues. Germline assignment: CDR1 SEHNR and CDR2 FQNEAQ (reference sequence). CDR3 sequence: CASSLRQGGGPGANVLTF. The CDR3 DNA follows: TGTGCCAGCAGCTTACGACAGGGGGGTGGACCTGGGGCCAACGTCCTGACTTTC.

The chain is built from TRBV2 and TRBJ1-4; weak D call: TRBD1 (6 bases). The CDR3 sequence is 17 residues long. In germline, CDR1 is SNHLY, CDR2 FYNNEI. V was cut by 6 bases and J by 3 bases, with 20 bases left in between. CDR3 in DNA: TGTGCCAGCAGGGGGACAATCGGCATGATATCTAATGAAAAACTGTTTTTT. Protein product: CASRGTIGMISNEKLFF.

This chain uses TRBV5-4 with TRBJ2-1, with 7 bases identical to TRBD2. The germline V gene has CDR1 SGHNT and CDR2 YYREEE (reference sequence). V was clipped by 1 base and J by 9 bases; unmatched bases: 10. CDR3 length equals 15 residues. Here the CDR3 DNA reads TGTGCCAGCAGCTTGCGGATGGAGCGCGGGGGTGAGCAGTTCTTC. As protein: CASSLRMERGGEQFF.

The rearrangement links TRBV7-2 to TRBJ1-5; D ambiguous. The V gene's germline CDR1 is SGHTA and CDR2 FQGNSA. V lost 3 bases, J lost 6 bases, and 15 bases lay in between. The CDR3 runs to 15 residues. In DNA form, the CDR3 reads TGTGCCAGCAGCTTTGGGAACCTAGGAGGTCAGCCCCAGCATTTT. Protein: CASSFGNLGGQPQHF.

In DNA form, the CDR3 reads TGTGCCAGCAGCCGACCGGCGGTGTTCCAAGAGACCCAGTACTTC. Translated: CASSRPAVFQETQYF. The chain is built from TRBV14 and TRBJ2-5; D not resolved. Trimming stripped 4 bases from V and 1 base from J, with 13 bases between. This CDR3 is 15 amino acids long. Germline V gene sequence: CDR1 SGHDN, CDR2 FVKESK.